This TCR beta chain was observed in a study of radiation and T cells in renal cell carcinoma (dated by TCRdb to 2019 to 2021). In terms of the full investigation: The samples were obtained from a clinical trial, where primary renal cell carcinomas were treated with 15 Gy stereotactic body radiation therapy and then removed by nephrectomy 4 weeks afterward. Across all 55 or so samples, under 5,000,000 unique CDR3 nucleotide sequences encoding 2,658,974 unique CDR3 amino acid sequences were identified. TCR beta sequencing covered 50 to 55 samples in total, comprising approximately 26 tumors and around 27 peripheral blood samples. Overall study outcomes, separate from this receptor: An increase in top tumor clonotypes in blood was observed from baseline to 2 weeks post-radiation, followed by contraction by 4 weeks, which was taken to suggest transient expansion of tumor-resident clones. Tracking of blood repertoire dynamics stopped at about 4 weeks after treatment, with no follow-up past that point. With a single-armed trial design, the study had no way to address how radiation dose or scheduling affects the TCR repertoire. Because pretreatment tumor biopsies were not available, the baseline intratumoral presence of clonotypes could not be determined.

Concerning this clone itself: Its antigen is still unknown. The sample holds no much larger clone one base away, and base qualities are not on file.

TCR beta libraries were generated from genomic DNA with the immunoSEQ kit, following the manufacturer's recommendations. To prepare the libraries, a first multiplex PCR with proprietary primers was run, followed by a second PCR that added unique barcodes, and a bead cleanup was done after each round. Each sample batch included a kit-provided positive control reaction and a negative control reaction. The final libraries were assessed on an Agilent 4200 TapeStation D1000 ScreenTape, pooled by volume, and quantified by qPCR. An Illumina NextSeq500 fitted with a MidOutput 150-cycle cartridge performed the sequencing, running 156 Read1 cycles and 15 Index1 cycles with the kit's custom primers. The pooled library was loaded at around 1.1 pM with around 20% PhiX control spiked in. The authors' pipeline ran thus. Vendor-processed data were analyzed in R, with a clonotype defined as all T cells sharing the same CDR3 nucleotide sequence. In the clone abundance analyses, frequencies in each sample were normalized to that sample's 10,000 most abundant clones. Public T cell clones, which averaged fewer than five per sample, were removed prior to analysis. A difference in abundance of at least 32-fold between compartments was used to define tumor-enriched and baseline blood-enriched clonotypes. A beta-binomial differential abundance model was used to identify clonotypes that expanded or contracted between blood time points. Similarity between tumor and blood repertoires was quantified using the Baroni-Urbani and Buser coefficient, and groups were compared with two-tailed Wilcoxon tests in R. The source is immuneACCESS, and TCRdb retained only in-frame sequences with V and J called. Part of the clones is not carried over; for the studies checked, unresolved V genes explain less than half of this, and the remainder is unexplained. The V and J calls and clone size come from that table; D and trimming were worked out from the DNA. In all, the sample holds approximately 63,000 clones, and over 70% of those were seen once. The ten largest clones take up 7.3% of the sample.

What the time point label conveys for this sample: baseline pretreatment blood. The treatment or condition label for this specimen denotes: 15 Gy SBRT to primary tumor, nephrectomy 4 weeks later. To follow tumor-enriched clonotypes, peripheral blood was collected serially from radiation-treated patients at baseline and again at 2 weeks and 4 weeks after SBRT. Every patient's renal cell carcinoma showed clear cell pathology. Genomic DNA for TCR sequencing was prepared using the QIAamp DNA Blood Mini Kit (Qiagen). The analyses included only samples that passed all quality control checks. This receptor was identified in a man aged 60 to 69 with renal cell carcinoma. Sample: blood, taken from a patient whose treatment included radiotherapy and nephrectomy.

CDR3 sequence: CASSNDRATEAFF. In nucleotides, the sequence is TGCGCCAGCAGTAATGACAGGGCCACTGAAGCTTTCTTT. Recombination joined TRBV5-1 with TRBJ1-1; 7 bases in between match TRBD1. Spanning cysteine to phenylalanine, the CDR3 consists of 13 amino acids. Here the CDR3 DNA is all that survives: 39 bases in frame from base 1. The CDR1 and CDR2 encoded by the germline V gene are SGHRS and YFSETQ. Unmatched junction bases come to 5, with V trimmed by 5 bases and J by 4 bases. Supplemented by the reference TRBV5-1 and TRBJ1-1 proteins around the CDR3, the complete variable domain is KAGVTQTPRYLIKTRGQQVTLSCSPISGHRSVSWYQQTPGQGLQFLFEYFSETQRNKGNFPGRFSGRQFSNSRSEMNVSTLELGDSALYLCASSNDRATEAFFGQGTRLTVV.